Sequencing of this TCR beta chain was carried out in a study of shared clonotypes between healthy human individuals. Study context: Three CD4 naive, three CD4 memory, two CD8 naive and one CD8 memory plate were used per donor.

V lost 0 bases, J lost 2 bases, and 6 bases stayed unmatched. The germline V gene encodes CDR1 MNHEY and CDR2 SMNVEV (reference sequence). CDR3 length equals 17 residues. Sequencing used immunoSEQ multiplex PCR; TCRdb keeps in-frame clones, though not all of them. The sample carries over a million clones, roughly 80% recorded once. This TCR was recovered from a man younger than 30 in good health. The sample comprised memory CD4+ T cells sorted from blood. Subset noted: CD45RA-negative fraction. The rearrangement uses TRBV27 and TRBJ2-3; 9 bases map to TRBD1. The CDR3, as DNA: TGTGCCAGCAGTTTATCAGGACAGGGGAGATTCACAGATACGCAGTATTTT. Its translation is CASSLSGQGRFTDTQYF.